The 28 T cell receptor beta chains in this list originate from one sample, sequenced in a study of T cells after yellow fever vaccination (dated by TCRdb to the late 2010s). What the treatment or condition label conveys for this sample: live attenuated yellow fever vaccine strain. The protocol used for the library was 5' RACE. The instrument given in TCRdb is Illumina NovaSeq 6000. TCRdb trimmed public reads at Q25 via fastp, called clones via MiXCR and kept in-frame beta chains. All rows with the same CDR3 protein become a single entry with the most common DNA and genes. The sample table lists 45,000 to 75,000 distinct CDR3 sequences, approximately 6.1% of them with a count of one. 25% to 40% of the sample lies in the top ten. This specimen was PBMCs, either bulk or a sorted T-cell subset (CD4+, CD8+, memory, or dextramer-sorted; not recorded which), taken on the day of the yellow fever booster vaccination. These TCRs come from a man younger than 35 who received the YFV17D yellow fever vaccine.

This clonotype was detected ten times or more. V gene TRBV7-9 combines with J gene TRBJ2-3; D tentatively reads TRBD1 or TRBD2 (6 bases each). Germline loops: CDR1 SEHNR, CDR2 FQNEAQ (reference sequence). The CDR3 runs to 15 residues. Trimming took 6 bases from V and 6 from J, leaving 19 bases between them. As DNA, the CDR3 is TGTGCCAGCAGACCAGGTGGGGGGCTTCGGGATACGCAGTATTTT. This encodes CASRPGGGLRDTQYF.

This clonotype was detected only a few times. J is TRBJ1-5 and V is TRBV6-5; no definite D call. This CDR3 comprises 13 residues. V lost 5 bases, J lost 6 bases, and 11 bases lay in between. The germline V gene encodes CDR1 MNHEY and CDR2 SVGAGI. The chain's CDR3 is CASSLGLSQPQHF. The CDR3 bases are TGTGCCAGCAGTCTCGGGCTCTCTCAGCCCCAGCATTTT.

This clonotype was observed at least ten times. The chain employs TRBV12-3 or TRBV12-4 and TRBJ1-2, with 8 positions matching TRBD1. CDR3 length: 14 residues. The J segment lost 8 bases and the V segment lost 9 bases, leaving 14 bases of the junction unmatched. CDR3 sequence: CASSPRTGRRGYTF. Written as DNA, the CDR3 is TGTGCCAGTAGCCCAAGGACAGGGCGGCGCGGCTACACCTTC.

CDR3 sequence reads: CASSTRGGVLDTQYF. Here the CDR3 DNA reads TGTGCCAGCAGCACGCGGGGGGGGGTTTTAGATACGCAGTATTTT. The chain carries TRBV7-6 and TRBJ2-3; 9 bases are a match to TRBD2. CDR1 is SGHVS, CDR2 FNYEAQ, per germline. The CDR3 has 15 amino acids. The junction had 8 bases not matched to a gene; V was cut back by 5 bases and J by 5 bases.

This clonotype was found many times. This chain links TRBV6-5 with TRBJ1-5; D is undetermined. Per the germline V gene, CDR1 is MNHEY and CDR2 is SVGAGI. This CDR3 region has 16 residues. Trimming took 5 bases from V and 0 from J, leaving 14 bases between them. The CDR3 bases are TGTGCCAGCAGTCCCAAGGCGGTAGCTAGCAATCAGCCCCAGCATTTT. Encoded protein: CASSPKAVASNQPQHF.

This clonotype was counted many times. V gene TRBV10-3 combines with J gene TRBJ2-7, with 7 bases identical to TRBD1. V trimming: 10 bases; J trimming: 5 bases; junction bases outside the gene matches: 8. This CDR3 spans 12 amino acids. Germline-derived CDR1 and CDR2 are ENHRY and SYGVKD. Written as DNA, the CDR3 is TGTGCCACCGAGGGACAGAACCACGAGCAGTACGTC. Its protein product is CATEGQNHEQYV.

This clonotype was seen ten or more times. CDR3 sequence: CASSLPGNQETQYF. CDR3 DNA: TGCGCCAGCAGCTTACCAGGGAACCAAGAGACCCAGTACTTC. The chain is built from TRBV5-1 and TRBJ2-5, with D maybe TRBD1 (5 bases). Germline V CDR1 and CDR2: SGHRS, YFSETQ. The CDR3 spans 14 residues. Trimming removed 2 bases from V and 0 bases from J, with 8 bases in between.

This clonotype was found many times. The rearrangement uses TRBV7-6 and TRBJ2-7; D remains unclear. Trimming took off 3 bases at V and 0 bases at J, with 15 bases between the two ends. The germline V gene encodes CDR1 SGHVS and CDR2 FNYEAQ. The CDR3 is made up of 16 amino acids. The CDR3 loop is CASSFALGDGSYEQYF. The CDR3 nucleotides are TGTGCCAGCAGCTTTGCTTTGGGCGATGGCTCCTACGAGCAGTACTTC.

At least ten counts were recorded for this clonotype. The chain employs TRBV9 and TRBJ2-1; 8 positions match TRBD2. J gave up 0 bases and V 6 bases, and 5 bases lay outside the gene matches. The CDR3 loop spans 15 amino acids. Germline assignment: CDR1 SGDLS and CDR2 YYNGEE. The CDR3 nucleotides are TGTGCCAGCACTAGCGGGTCGAGCTCCTACAATGAGCAGTTCTTC. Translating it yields CASTSGSSSYNEQFF. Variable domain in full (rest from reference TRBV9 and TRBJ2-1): DSGVTQTPKHLITATGQRVTLRCSPRSGDLSVYWYQQSLDQGLQFLIQYYNGEERAKGNILERFSAQQFPDLHSELNLSSLELGDSALYFCASTSGSSSYNEQFFGPGTRLTVL.

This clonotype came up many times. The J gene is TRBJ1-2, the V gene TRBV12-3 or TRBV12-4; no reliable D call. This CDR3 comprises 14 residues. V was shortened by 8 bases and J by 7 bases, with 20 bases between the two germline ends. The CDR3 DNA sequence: TGTGCCAGCGCGTTTTTACCCTCCGACGTTGGCTACACCTTC. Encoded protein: CASAFLPSDVGYTF.

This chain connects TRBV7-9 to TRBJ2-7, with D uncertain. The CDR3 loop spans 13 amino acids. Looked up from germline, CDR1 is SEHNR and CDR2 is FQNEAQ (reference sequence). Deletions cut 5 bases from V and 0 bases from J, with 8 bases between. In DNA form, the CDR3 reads TGTGCCAGCAGCGGGGTTAGCTCCTACGAGCAGTACGTC. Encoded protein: CASSGVSSYEQYV.

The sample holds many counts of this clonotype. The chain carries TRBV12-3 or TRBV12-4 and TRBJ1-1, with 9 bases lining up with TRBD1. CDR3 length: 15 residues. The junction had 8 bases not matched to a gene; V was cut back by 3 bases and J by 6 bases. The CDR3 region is CASSFMGTGPAEAFF. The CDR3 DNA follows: TGTGCCAGCAGTTTCATGGGGACAGGGCCGGCTGAAGCTTTCTTT.

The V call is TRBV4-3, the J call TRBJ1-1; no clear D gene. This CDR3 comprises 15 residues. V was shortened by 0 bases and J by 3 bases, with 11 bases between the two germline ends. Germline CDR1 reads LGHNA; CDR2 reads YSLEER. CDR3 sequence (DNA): TGCGCCAGCAGCCAAGAGCTGGGTTTGGACACTGAAGCTTTCTTT. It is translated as CASSQELGLDTEAFF.

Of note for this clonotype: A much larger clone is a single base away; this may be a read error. CDR3 DNA: TGTGCCAGCTCACCAACGGGTACACGAAACAATGAGCTGTTCTTC. As protein: CASSPTGTRNNELFF. The rearrangement joins TRBV18 to TRBJ2-1; no clear D gene. The CDR3 runs 15 residues. Germline CDR1 reads KGHSH; CDR2 reads LQKENI.

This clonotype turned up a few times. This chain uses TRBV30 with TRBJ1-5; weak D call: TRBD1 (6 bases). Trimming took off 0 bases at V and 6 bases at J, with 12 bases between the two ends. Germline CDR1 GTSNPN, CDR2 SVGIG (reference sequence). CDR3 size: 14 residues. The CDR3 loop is CAWSVSQGSQPQHF. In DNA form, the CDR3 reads TGTGCCTGGAGTGTCAGTCAGGGGTCTCAGCCCCAGCATTTT.

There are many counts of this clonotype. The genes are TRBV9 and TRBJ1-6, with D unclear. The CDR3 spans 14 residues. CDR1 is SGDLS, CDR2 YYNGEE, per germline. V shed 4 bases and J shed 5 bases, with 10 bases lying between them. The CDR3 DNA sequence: TGTGCCAGCAGCAGCGACGGGGATAATTCACCCCTCCACTTT. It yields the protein CASSSDGDNSPLHF.

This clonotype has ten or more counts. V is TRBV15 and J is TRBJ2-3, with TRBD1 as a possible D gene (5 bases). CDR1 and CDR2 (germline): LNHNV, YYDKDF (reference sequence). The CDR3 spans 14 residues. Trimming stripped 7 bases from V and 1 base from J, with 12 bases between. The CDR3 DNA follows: TGTGCCACCAAAGGGGTCAGCGGCACAGATACGCAGTATTTT. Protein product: CATKGVSGTDTQYF.

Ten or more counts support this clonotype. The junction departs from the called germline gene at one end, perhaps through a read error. CDR3 loop: CASSQGLAGYIQYF. In nucleotides, the CDR3 is TGTGCCAGCAGTCAAGGGCTAGCGGGGTACATTCAGTACTTC. The gene calls are TRBV3-1 and TRBJ2-4; 9 nucleotides align to TRBD2. CDR1 is LGHDT and CDR2 is YNNKEL in the germline V gene (reference sequence). This CDR3 has 14 amino acids.

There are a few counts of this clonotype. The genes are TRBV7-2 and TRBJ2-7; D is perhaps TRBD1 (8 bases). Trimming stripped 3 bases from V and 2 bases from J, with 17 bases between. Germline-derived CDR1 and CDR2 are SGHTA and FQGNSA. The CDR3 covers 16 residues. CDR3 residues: CASSFRTGRVTYEQYF. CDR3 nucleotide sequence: TGTGCCAGCAGCTTCCGGACAGGGAGGGTTACCTACGAGCAGTACTTC.

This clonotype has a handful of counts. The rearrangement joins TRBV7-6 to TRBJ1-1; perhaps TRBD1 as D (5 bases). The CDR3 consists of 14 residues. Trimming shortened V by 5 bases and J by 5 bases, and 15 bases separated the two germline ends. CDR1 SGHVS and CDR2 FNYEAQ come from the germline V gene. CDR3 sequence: CASSGLGTGTEAFF. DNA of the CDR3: TGTGCCAGCAGCGGCCTCGGGACGGGGACTGAAGCTTTCTTT.

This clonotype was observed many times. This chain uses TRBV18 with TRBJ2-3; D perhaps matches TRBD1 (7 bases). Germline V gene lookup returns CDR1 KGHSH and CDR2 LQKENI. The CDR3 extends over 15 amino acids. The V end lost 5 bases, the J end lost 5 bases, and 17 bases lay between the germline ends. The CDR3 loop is CASSAQGGSIDTQYF. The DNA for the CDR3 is TGTGCCAGCTCAGCGCAGGGGGGATCCATAGATACGCAGTATTTT.

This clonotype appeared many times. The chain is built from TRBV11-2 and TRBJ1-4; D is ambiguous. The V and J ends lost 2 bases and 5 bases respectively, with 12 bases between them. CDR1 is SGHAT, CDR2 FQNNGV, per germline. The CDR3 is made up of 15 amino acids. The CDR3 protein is CASSLLEGLNEKLFF. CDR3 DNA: TGTGCCAGCAGCTTATTGGAGGGATTGAATGAAAAACTGTTTTTT.

For the CDR3, the DNA is TGTGCCACCAGTGATTTGTATGAAAATGAGCAGTTCTTC. Amino acid sequence: CATSDLYENEQFF. The gene calls are TRBV24-1 and TRBJ2-1; D is uncertain. Germline V gene data show CDR1 as KGHDR and CDR2 as SFDVKD. The CDR3 spans 13 residues. Deletions cut 0 bases from V and 7 bases from J, with 6 bases between.

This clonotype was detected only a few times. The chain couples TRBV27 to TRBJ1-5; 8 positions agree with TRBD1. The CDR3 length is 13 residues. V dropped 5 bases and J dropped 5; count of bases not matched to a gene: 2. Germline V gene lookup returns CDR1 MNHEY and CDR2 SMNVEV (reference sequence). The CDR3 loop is CASSGTGYQPQHF. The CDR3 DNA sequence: TGTGCCAGCAGTGGGACAGGCTATCAGCCCCAGCATTTT.

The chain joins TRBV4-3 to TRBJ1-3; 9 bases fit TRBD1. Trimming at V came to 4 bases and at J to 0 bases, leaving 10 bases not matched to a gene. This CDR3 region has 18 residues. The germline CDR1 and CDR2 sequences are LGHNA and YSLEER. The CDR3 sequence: CASSPAYRGRNSGNTIYF. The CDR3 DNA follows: TGCGCCAGCAGCCCTGCTTACAGGGGGCGAAACTCTGGAAACACCATATATTTT.

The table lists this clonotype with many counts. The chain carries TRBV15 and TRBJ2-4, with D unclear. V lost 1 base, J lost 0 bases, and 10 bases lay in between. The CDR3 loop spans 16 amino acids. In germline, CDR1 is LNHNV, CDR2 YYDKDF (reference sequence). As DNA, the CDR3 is TGTGCCACCAGCAGAGGCTTTGGCTTAGCCAAAAACATTCAGTACTTC. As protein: CATSRGFGLAKNIQYF.

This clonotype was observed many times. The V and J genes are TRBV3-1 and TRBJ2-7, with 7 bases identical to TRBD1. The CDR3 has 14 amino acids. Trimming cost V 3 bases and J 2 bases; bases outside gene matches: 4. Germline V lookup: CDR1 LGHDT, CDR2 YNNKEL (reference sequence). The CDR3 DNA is TGTGCCAGCAGCCATACAGGGGCCCCCTACGAGCAGTACTTC. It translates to CASSHTGAPYEQYF.

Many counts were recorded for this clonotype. Written as DNA, the CDR3 is TGCGCCAGCGGGTTGGGCGGGGGCGCAGATACGCAGTATTTT. Translated: CASGLGGGADTQYF. This chain uses TRBV5-1 with TRBJ2-3; D is possibly TRBD2 (7 bases). V gave up 7 bases and J gave up 4 bases, with 16 bases separating them. Germline lookup yields CDR1 SGHRS and CDR2 YFSETQ. The CDR3 length is 14 residues.